This T cell receptor beta chain was observed in a study of blood T cells in healthy people across ages. Combining a sample-barcoded 5' primer with a J-beta primer mix, a second PCR ran for 7 to 11 cycles. MiXCR, applied by TCRdb to the 5' RACE reads, yields one record per CDR3 protein. This repertoire shows 750,000 to 950,000 distinct CDR3 sequences, 53% found once; its top ten account for around 41%. The CDR3 has 15 residues. Per germline, CDR1 SGHTA and CDR2 FQGNSA. Trimming removed 4 bases from V and 3 bases from J, with 15 bases in between. Input material: blood. The chain carries TRBV7-2 and TRBJ1-1; a possible D gene is TRBD1 (5 bases). The clonotype comes from a man older than 75 in good health. CDR3 nucleotide sequence: TGTGCCAGCAGCTCGGGTCAAGGGGCTTACACTGAAGCTTTCTTT. Translation: CASSSGQGAYTEAFF.